One and the same sample provided the 3 T cell receptor beta chains below, sequenced in a study of human T cells and chemical hapten exposure. Documented time point: patch test 3, about 24 weeks after DPC sensitization. As to treatment: therapeutic diphenylcyclopropenone sensitization with weekly scalp DPC. One entry per CDR3 protein, called by TCRdb with MiXCR from the RACE reads. The data hold about 76,000 distinct CDR3 sequences, with roughly 13% observed a single time. The sequenced sample was whole blood, obtained in connection with sensitization to the hapten diphenylcyclopropenone (DPC). Receptors were obtained from a woman in her fifties or sixties with alopecia areata. Some clones in this sample may be carry-over from other donors' samples.

This clonotype was seen more than once but under ten times. The chain carries TRBV5-1 and TRBJ2-3; D perhaps matches TRBD1 (5 bases). The CDR3 totals 15 residues. V was pared by 0 bases and J by 6 bases, with 14 bases between. Looked up from germline, CDR1 is SGHRS and CDR2 is YFSETQ. This CDR3 is CASSLDRPWYDTQYF. The CDR3 bases are TGCGCCAGCAGCTTGGACAGGCCCTGGTATGATACGCAGTATTTT.

As to this clonotype: A read error is possible here, since a much larger clone lies one base away. The chain recombines TRBV2 with TRBJ2-1; TRBD2 might be the D (5 bases). The germline CDR1 and CDR2 sequences are SNHLY and FYNNEI. This CDR3 comprises 16 residues. Here the CDR3 reads CASRRDIGRGYNEQSF. CDR3 coding DNA: TGTGCCAGCAGACGTGACATTGGGAGAGGGTACAATGAGCAGTCCTTC.

This clonotype has a count of ten or more. The rearrangement links TRBV7-8 to TRBJ1-5, with D perhaps TRBD1 (6 bases). The germline V gene has CDR1 SGHVS and CDR2 FQNEAQ. The CDR3 length is 15 residues. V was trimmed by 1 base and J by 0 bases, leaving 7 bases between them. The CDR3 here is CASSLDRVSNQPQHF. Here the CDR3 DNA reads TGTGCCAGCAGCTTAGACAGGGTTAGCAATCAGCCCCAGCATTTT.